These 13 T cell receptor beta chains were all obtained from the same sample, sequenced in a study of OX40 agonist ivuxolimab in advanced cancers. The data were produced by immunoSEQ multiplex PCR, yet TCRdb's version contains in-frame clones alone and is incomplete. This table holds about 90,000 clones, about 89% found once. The sequencing here drew on CD4+ or CD8+ T cells sorted from blood, taken in a trial of the OX40 agonist ivuxolimab. These receptors were taken from an adult with an advanced solid tumor such as melanoma, head and neck, liver or kidney cancer.

The CDR3 sequence is CASSGGIGTNTDTQYF. CDR3 coding DNA: TGTGCCAGCAGTGGAGGGATCGGGACCAACACAGATACGCAGTATTTT. The genes are TRBV11-2 and TRBJ2-3; D might be TRBD2 (6 bases). Germline CDR1 and CDR2: SGHAT and FQNNGV. This CDR3 has 16 amino acids. The V end was cut by 6 bases, the J end by 2 bases, with 18 bases between.

The V call is TRBV7-9, the J call TRBJ2-7; tentatively, D is TRBD2 (5 bases). Germline V CDR1 and CDR2: SEHNR, FQNEAQ (reference sequence). The CDR3 is made up of 17 amino acids. The V and J ends lost 2 bases and 3 bases respectively, with 20 bases between them. The CDR3 nucleotides are TGTGCCAGCAGCTTACGCCCGAGGGAGTTCGAGGACTACGAGCAGTACTTC. Translation gives CASSLRPREFEDYEQYF.

V gene TRBV10-1 combines with J gene TRBJ2-1; D uncertain. The CDR3 runs to 12 residues. Germline V gives CDR1 WNHNN, CDR2 SYGVQD (reference sequence). V was shortened by 5 bases and J by 4 bases, with 6 bases between the two germline ends. CDR3 in amino acids: CASSNQYNEQFF. The CDR3 DNA reads TGCGCCAGCAGTAACCAGTACAATGAGCAGTTCTTC.

The chain recombines TRBV5-1 with TRBJ1-1, with D uncertain. Trimming stripped 0 bases from V and 2 bases from J, with 8 bases between. This CDR3 spans 14 amino acids. From germline, CDR1 is SGHRS and CDR2 YFSETQ. The CDR3 bases are TGCGCCAGCAGCTTGGAAAAGGGAAACACTGAAGCTTTCTTT. Its protein product is CASSLEKGNTEAFF.

The chain joins TRBV11-2 to TRBJ1-1; D call uncertain. Germline CDR1 and CDR2: SGHAT and FQNNGV. The CDR3 sequence is 15 residues long. V lost 4 bases to trimming and J lost 1 base, with 13 bases between them. The CDR3 bases are TGTGCCAGCAGCTACCACAGCTACTCGAACACTGAAGCTTTCTTT. This codes for CASSYHSYSNTEAFF. Based on the CDR3 plus reference TRBV11-2 and TRBJ1-1, the full variable domain is EAGVAQSPRYKIIEKRQSVAFWCNPISGHATLYWYQQILGQGPKLLIQFQNNGVVDDSQLPKDRFSAERLKGVDSTLKIQPAKLEDSAVYLCASSYHSYSNTEAFFGQGTRLTVV.

Only a few counts were recorded for this clone. V is TRBV28 and J is TRBJ1-1; D not resolved. Germline CDR1 reads MDHEN; CDR2 reads SYDVKM. V was pared by 1 base and J by 0 bases, with 18 bases between. The CDR3 is 18 amino acids. DNA of the CDR3: TGTGCCAGCAGTTTATATATTAGTACGGTAAATATGAACACTGAAGCTTTCTTT. Its translation is CASSLYISTVNMNTEAFF.

V usage is TRBV5-4 and J usage is TRBJ2-1; no clear D gene. The length of the CDR3 is 14 residues. V lost 0 bases to trimming and J lost 0 bases, with 4 bases between them. Germline lookup yields CDR1 SGHNT and CDR2 YYREEE (reference sequence). CDR3 residues: CASSLGSSYNEQFF. CDR3 nucleotide sequence: TGTGCCAGCAGCTTGGGGAGCTCCTACAATGAGCAGTTCTTC.

This chain connects TRBV28 to TRBJ2-7; TRBD1 matches at 7 bases. V was pared by 2 bases and J by 3 bases, with 7 bases of the junction left unmatched. This CDR3 is 15 amino acids long. Per the germline V gene, CDR1 is MDHEN and CDR2 is SYDVKM. Here the CDR3 DNA reads TGTGCCAGCAGTTTAGGGACAGATTACCACTACGAGCAGTACTTC. It specifies CASSLGTDYHYEQYF.

This sequence joins TRBV29-1 and TRBJ1-2, with D perhaps matching TRBD1 (6 bases). The CDR3 is 13 amino acids. The germline V gene encodes CDR1 SQVTM and CDR2 ANQGSEA. V gave up 6 bases and J gave up 4 bases, with 15 bases separating them. The CDR3 loop is CSVERTELYGYTF. The DNA of the CDR3 is TGCAGCGTAGAAAGGACAGAACTCTATGGCTACACCTTC.

The chain links TRBV10-2 to TRBJ2-7; 8 bases agree with TRBD2. The germline V gene encodes CDR1 WSHSY and CDR2 SAAADI. CDR3 size: 13 residues. The V gene end was trimmed by 5 bases and the J gene end by 2 bases; junction bases not matched to a gene: 2. In DNA form, the CDR3 reads TGCGCCAGCAGTCCGACTAGCGCCTACGAGCAGTACTTC. Protein product: CASSPTSAYEQYF.

The chain carries TRBV6-1 and TRBJ2-2; D is tentatively TRBD1 or TRBD2 (5 bases each). Trimming shortened V by 4 bases and J by 3 bases, and 9 bases separated the two germline ends. The CDR3 loop spans 14 amino acids. The germline V gene has CDR1 MNHNS and CDR2 SASEGT. The CDR3 DNA sequence: TGTGCCAGCAGTGGGGGGACGGACACCGGGGAGCTGTTTTTT. This translates into CASSGGTDTGELFF.

The V gene is TRBV4-2, the J gene TRBJ2-6, with no clear D. The CDR3 totals 17 residues. Germline values: CDR1 LGHNA, CDR2 YNFKEQ. With 0 bases removed from V and 0 bases from J, the gap between germline ends came to 9 bases. The CDR3 nucleotides read TGTGCCAGCAGCCAAGATTGGCAGAGCTCTGGGGCCAACGTCCTGACTTTC. The encoded protein is CASSQDWQSSGANVLTF.

The chain combines TRBV6-5 with TRBJ1-2; 8 bases align to TRBD1. The V gene's germline CDR1 is MNHEY and CDR2 SVGAGI. J was trimmed by 1 base and V by 5 bases; bases with no gene match: 3. The CDR3 runs to 14 residues. CDR3 sequence: CASSGTGLNYGYTF. Written as DNA, the CDR3 is TGTGCCAGCAGTGGGACAGGCCTTAACTATGGCTACACCTTC.